Following are 2 T cell receptor beta chains from one sample sequenced in a study of blood T cell repertoires in COVID-19. Data came from immunoSEQ multiplex PCR; TCRdb stores just in-frame clones and leaves some out. The sample contains a few hundred thousand clones, more than 85% of which appear only once. The material sequenced was peripheral blood. The source of these receptors is a man in his 60s with acute or convalescent COVID-19.

The chain recombines TRBV30 with TRBJ2-1; possibly TRBD2 for D (6 bases). V was pared by 1 base and J by 3 bases, with 7 bases between. Germline values: CDR1 GTSNPN, CDR2 SVGIG (reference sequence). This CDR3 has 13 amino acids. The CDR3 protein is CAWSAGLYNEQFF. Written as DNA, the CDR3 is TGTGCCTGGAGTGCGGGACTCTACAATGAGCAGTTCTTC.

The chain is built from TRBV29-1 and TRBJ1-1, with 7 bases fitting TRBD1. Germline CDR1 reads SQVTM; CDR2 reads ANQGSEA. Germline trimming cut 6 bases from V and 6 bases from J; bases unmatched to any gene: 7. The CDR3 contains 12 residues. The CDR3 spells CSVAVGTAEAFF. DNA of the CDR3: TGCAGCGTGGCCGTCGGGACAGCTGAAGCTTTCTTT.